This T cell receptor beta chain emerged from a study of blood T cell repertoires in COVID-19. At the level of the study: Material from acute and convalescent COVID-19 was sourced from the United States, Italy and Spain. The cDNA or gDNA used as material had been derived from T cells, B-cell-depleted T cells, or PBMCs.

The table came from immunoSEQ multiplex PCR; TCRdb's copy has only in-frame clones and leaves some out. The repertoire includes more than 300,000 clones, around 83% of them detected once, and about 5% sits in the top ten. CDR1 and CDR2 from the germline V gene are LGHDT and YNNKEL (reference sequence). J was trimmed by 4 bases and V by 4 bases; bases with no gene match: 13. This CDR3 comprises 17 residues. The receptor's source is a woman aged 45-60 years who had recovered from COVID-19. Sequenced input: PBMCs or T cells enriched from blood (not recorded which). The chain has TRBV3-1 (or the pseudogene TRBV3-2) and TRBJ1-1; 9 nucleotides match TRBD1. CDR3 protein: CASSRTGTGRRGTEAFF. In DNA form, the CDR3 reads TGTGCCAGCAGCCGCACCGGGACAGGGAGAAGAGGCACTGAAGCTTTCTTT.